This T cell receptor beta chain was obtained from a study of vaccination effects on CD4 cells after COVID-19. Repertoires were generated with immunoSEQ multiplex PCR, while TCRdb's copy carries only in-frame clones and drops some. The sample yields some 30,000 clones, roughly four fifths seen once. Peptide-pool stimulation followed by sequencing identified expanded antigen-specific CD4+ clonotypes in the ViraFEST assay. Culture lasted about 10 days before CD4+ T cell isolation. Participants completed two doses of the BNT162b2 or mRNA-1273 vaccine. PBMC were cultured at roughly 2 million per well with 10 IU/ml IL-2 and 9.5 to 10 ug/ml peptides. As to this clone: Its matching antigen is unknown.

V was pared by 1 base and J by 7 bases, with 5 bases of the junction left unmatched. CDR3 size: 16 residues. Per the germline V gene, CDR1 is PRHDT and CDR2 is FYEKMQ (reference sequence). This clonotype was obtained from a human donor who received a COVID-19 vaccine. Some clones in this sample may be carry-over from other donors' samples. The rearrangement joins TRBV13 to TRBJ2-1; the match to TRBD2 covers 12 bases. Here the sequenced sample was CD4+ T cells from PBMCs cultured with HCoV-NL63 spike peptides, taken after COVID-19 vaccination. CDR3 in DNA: TGTGCCAGCAGCTTAGTACTAGCGGGGGGCCATAATGAGCAGTTCTTC. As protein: CASSLVLAGGHNEQFF.